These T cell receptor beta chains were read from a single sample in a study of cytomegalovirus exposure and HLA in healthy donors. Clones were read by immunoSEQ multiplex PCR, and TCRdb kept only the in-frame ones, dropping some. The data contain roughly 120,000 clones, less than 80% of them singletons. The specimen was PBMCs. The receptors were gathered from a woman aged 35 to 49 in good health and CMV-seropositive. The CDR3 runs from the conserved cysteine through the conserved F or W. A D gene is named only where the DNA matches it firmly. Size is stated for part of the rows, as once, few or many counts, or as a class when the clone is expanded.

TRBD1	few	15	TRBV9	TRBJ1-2	CASSGGQGGNYGYTF	TGTGCCAGCAGCGGCGGACAGGGGGGGAATTATGGCTACACCTTC
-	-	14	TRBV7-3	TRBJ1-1	CASSSGTQGTEAFF	TGTGCCAGCAGCTCGGGCACCCAGGGCACTGAAGCTTTCTTT
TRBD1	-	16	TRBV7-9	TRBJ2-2	CASSLAPGTDTGELFF	TGTGCCAGCAGCTTAGCACCCGGGACAGACACCGGGGAGCTGTTTTTT
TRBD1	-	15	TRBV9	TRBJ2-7	CASSVTTGGHYEQYF	TGTGCCAGCAGCGTAACTACAGGGGGCCACTACGAGCAGTACTTC
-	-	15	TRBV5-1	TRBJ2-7	CASSLPRQDAYEQYF	TGCGCCAGCAGCTTGCCCCGGCAGGATGCCTACGAGCAGTACTTC
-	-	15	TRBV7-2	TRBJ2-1	CASSLSGRSYNEQFF	TGTGCCAGCAGCTTATCAGGGCGCTCCTACAATGAGCAGTTCTTC
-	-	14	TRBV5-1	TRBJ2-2	CASSWGQGTGELFF	TGCGCCAGCAGCTGGGGGCAGGGCACCGGGGAGCTGTTTTTT
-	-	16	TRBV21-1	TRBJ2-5	CASSKSGRETKETQYF	TGTGCCAGCAGCAAAAGCGGGCGGGAGACTAAAGAGACCCAGTACTTC
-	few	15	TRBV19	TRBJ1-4	CASSIGVYLNEKLFF	TGTGCCAGTAGTATAGGTGTCTACCTAAATGAAAAACTGTTTTTT
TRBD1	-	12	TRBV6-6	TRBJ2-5	CAVGTGEETQYF	TGTGCCGTCGGGACAGGGGAGGAGACCCAGTACTTC
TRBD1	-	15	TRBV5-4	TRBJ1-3	CASSLDRSSGNTIYF	TGTGCCAGCAGTCTGGACAGGTCCTCTGGAAACACCATATATTTT
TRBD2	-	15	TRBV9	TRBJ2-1	CASSSKRDPYNEQFF	TGTGCCAGCAGCTCCAAGCGGGACCCCTACAATGAGCAGTTCTTC
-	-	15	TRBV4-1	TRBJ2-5	CASSPALAAQETQYF	TGCGCCAGCAGCCCCGCCTTGGCGGCACAAGAGACCCAGTACTTC
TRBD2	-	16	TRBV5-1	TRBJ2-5	CASSFQTSGSKETQYF	TGCGCCAGCAGCTTTCAGACTAGCGGGAGCAAAGAGACCCAGTACTTC